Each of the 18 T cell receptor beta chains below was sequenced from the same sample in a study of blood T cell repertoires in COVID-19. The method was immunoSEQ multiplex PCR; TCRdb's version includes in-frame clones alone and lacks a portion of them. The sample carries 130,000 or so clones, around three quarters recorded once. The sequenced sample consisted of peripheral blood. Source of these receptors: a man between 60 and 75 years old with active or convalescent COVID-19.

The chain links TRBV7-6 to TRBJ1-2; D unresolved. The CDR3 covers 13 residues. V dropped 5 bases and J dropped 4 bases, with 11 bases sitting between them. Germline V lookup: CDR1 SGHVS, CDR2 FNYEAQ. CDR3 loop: CASSTRGGYGYTF. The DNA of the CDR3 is TGTGCCAGCAGCACCCGGGGAGGCTATGGCTACACCTTC. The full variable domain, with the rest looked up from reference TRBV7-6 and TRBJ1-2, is GAGVSQSPRYKVTKRGQDVALRCDPISGHVSLYWYRQALGQGPEFLTYFNYEAQQDKSGLPNDRFSAERPEGSISTLTIQRTEQRDSAMYRCASSTRGGYGYTFGSGTRLTVV.

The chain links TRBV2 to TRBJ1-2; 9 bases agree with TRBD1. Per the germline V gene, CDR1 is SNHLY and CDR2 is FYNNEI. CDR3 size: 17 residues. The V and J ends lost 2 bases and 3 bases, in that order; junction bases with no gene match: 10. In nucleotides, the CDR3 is TGTGCCAGCAGTGAAACAGGACAGGGGCTCGGGGACTATGGCTACACCTTC. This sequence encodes CASSETGQGLGDYGYTF.

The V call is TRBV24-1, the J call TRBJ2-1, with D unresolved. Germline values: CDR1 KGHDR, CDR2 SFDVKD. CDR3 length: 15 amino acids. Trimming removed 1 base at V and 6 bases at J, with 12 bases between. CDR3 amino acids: CATSDFRSPLNEQFF. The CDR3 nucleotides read TGTGCCACCAGTGATTTCAGGTCGCCCCTCAATGAGCAGTTCTTC.

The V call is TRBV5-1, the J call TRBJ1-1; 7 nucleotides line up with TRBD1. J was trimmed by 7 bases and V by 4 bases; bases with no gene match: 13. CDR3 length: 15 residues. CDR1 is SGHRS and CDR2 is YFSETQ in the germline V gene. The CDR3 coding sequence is TGCGCCAGCAGCCCACCACTCGAGACAGGGATTGAAGCTTTCTTT. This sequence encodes CASSPPLETGIEAFF.

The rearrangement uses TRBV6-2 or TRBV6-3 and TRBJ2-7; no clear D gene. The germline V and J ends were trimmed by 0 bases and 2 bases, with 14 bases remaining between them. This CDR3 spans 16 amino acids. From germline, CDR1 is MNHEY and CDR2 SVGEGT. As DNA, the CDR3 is TGTGCCAGCAGTTACTCTGCAGATACACCGCCCTACGAGCAGTACTTC. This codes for CASSYSADTPPYEQYF.

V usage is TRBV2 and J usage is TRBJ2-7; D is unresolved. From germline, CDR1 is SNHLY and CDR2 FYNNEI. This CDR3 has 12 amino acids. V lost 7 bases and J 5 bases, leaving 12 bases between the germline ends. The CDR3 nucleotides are TGTGCCAGCAAAACAGACCAGGACGAGCAGTACTTC. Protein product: CASKTDQDEQYF.

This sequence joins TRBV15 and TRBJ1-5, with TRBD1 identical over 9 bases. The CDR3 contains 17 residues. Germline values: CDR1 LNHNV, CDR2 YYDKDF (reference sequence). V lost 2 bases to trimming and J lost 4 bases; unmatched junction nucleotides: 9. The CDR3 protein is CATSRTRGTGLNQPQHF. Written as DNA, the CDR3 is TGTGCCACCAGCAGAACAAGGGGGACAGGGTTAAATCAGCCCCAGCATTTT.

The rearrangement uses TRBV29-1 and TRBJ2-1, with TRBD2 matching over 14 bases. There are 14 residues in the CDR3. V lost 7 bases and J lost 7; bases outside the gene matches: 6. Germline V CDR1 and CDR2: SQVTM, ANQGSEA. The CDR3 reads CSAAGTSGSNEQFF. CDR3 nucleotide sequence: TGCAGCGCGGCCGGGACTAGCGGGAGTAATGAGCAGTTCTTC.

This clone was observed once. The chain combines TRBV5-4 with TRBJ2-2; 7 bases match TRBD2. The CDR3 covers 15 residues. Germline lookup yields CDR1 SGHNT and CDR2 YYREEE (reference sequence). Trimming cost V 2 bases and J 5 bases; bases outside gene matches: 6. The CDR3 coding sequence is TGTGCCAGCAGCTTTCGACTAGCAGCAACCGGGGAGCTGTTTTTT. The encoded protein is CASSFRLAATGELFF.

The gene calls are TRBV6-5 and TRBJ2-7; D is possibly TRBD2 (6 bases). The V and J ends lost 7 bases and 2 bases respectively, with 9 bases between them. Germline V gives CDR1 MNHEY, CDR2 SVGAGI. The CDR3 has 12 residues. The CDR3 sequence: CASTSDTYEQYF. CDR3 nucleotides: TGTGCCAGCACTAGCGACACCTACGAGCAGTACTTC.

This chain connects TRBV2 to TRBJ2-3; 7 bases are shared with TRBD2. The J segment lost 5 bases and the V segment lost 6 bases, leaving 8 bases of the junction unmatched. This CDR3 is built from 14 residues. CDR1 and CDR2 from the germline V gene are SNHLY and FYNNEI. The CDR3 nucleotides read TGTGCCAGCAGAACGGGAGGCGGGGAAGATACGCAGTATTTT. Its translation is CASRTGGGEDTQYF.

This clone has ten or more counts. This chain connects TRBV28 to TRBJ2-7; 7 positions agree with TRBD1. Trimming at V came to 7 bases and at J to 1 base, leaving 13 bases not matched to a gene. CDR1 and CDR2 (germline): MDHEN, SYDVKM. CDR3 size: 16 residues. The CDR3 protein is CASNSRSGGISYEQYF. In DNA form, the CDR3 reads TGTGCCAGCAACTCCAGGTCAGGGGGTATTTCCTACGAGCAGTACTTC.

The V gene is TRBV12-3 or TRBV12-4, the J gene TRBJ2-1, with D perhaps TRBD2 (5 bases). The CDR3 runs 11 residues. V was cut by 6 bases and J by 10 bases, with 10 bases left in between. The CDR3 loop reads CASSPTGEQFF. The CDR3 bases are TGTGCCAGCAGCCCCACGGGAGAGCAGTTCTTC.

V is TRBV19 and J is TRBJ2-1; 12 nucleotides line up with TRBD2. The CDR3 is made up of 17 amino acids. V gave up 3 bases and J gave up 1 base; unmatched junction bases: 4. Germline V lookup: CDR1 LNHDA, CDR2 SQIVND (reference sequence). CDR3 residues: CASSIRTSGMSYNEQFF. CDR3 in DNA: TGTGCCAGTAGTATTAGGACTAGCGGGATGTCCTACAATGAGCAGTTCTTC.

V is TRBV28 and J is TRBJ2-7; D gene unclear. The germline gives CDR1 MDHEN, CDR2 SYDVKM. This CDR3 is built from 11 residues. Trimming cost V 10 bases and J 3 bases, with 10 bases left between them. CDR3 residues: CATETLYEQYF. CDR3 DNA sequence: TGTGCCACCGAGACACTCTACGAGCAGTACTTC. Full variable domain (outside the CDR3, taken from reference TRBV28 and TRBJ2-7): DVKVTQSSRYLVKRTGEKVFLECVQDMDHENMFWYRQDPGLGLRLIYFSYDVKMKEKGDIPEGYSVSREKKERFSLILESASTNQTSMYLCATETLYEQYFGPGTRLTVT.

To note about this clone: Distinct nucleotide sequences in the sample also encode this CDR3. CDR3 region: CASSLDPGSGNTIYF. DNA of the CDR3: TGTGCCAGCAGCTTAGATCCAGGCTCTGGAAACACCATATATTTT. The genes are TRBV7-8 and TRBJ1-3; no clear D gene. Germline-derived CDR1 and CDR2 are SGHVS and FQNEAQ. The CDR3 extends over 15 amino acids. V was cut by 1 base and J by 0 bases, with 7 bases left in between.

The CDR3 loop is CASSPPPSGGYNEQFF. DNA for the CDR3: TGTGCCAGCAGCCCCCCGCCTAGCGGAGGTTACAATGAGCAGTTCTTC. The genes are TRBV5-4 and TRBJ2-1, with 7 bases lining up with TRBD2. This CDR3 has 16 amino acids. Trimming at V came to 4 bases and at J to 4 bases, leaving 11 bases not matched to a gene. CDR1 and CDR2 (germline): SGHNT, YYREEE (reference sequence).

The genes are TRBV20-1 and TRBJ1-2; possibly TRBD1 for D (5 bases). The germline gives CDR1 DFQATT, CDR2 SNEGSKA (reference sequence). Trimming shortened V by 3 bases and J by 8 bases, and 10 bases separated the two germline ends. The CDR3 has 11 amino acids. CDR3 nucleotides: TGCAGTGCTAGTGGTGGACAAGGCTACACCTTC. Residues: CSASGGQGYTF.